The T cell receptor beta chain described here comes from a study of T cell changes during pregnancy in multiple sclerosis. Germline-derived CDR1 and CDR2 are LNHDA and SQIVND (reference sequence). The CDR3 length is 13 residues. The repertoire was sequenced with immunoSEQ multiplex PCR; TCRdb's copy has only in-frame clones and lacks some. The data contain more than 65,000 clones, 91% of them singletons. The clonotype was recovered from a female donor with multiple sclerosis, enrolled in a pregnancy study. The chain has TRBV19 and TRBJ2-3; TRBD2 is a possible D gene (6 bases). Sequencing was performed on peripheral blood, taken in the first trimester of pregnancy. This chain's CDR3 is CAGAYRAGDTQYF. DNA of the CDR3: TGTGCAGGGGCGTATCGTGCGGGGGATACGCAGTATTTT. The variable domain in full, completed from reference TRBV19 and TRBJ2-3, reads DGGITQSPKYLFRKEGQNVTLSCEQNLNHDAMYWYRQDPGQGLRLIYYSQIVNDFQKGDIAEGYSVSREKKESFPLTVTSAQKNPTAFYLCAGAYRAGDTQYFGPGTRLTVL.